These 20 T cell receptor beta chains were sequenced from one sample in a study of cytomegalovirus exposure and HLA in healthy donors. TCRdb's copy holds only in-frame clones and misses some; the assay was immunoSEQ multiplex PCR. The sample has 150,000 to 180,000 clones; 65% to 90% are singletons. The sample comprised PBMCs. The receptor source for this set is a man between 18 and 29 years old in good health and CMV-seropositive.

In nucleotides, the CDR3 is TGCGCCAGCAGCCCCGGACGGGACAGGGGTGGTTCACCCCTCCACTTT. This sequence encodes CASSPGRDRGGSPLHF. The V and J genes are TRBV4-1 and TRBJ1-6; 10 bases agree with TRBD1. The CDR3 sequence is 16 residues long. Germline CDR1 reads MGHRA; CDR2 reads YSYEKL. J gave up 9 bases and V 4 bases, and 9 bases lay outside the gene matches.

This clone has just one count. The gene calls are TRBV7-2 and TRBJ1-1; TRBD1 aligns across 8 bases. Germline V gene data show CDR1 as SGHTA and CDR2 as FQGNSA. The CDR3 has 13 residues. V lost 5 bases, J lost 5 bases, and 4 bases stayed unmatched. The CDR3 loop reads CASSQGARTEAFF. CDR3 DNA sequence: TGTGCCAGCAGCCAGGGGGCACGGACTGAAGCTTTCTTT.

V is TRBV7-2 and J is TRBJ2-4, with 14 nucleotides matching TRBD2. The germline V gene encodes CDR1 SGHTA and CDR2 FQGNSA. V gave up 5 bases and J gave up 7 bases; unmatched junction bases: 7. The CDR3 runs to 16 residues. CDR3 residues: CASSATSGGAGNIQYF. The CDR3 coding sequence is TGTGCCAGCAGCGCGACTAGCGGGGGGGCCGGGAACATTCAGTACTTC.

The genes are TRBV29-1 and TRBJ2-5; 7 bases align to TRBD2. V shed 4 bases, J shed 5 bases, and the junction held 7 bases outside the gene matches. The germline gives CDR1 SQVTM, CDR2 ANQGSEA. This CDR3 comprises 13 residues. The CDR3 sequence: CSVGRTSGETQYF. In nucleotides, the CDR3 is TGCAGCGTTGGGCGGACTAGTGGGGAGACCCAGTACTTC.

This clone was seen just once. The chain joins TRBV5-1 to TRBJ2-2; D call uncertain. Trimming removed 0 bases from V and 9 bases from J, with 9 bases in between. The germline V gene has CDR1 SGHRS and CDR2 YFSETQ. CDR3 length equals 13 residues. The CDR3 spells CASSLARERELFF. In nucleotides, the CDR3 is TGCGCCAGCAGCTTGGCTCGTGAGAGGGAGCTGTTTTTT. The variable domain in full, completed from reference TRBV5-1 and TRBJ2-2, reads KAGVTQTPRYLIKTRGQQVTLSCSPISGHRSVSWYQQTPGQGLQFLFEYFSETQRNKGNFPGRFSGRQFSNSRSEMNVSTLELGDSALYLCASSLARERELFFGEGSRLTVL.

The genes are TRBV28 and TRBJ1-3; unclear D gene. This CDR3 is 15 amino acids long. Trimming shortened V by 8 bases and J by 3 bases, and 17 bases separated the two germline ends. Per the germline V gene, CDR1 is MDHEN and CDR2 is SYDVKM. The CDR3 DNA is TGTGCCAGCGCAACAGCTCACACCGGTGGAAACACCATATATTTT. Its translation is CASATAHTGGNTIYF.

The CDR3 protein is CASSSPRGRDEQFF. The CDR3 bases are TGCGCCAGCAGCTCCCCCCGGGGGAGAGATGAGCAGTTCTTC. The V call is TRBV5-1, the J call TRBJ2-1, with D possibly matching TRBD2 (6 bases). The germline gives CDR1 SGHRS, CDR2 YFSETQ. CDR3 length: 14 residues. Trimming took off 3 bases at V and 8 bases at J, with 15 bases between the two ends.

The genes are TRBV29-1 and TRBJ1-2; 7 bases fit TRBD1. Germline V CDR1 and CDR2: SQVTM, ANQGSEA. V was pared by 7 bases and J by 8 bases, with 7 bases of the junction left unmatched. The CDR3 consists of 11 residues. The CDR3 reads CSGTSGGGYTF. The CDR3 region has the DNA TGCAGCGGGACATCAGGGGGGGGCTACACCTTC. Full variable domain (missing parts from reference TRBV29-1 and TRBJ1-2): SAVISQKPSRDICQRGTSLTIQCQVDSQVTMMFWYRQQPGQSLTLIATANQGSEATYESGFVIDKFPISRPNLTFSTLTVSNMSPEDSSIYLCSGTSGGGYTFGSGTRLTVV.

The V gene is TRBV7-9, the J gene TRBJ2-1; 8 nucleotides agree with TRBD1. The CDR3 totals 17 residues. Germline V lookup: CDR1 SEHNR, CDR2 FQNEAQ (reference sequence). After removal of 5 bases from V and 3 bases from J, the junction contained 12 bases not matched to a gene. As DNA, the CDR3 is TGTGCCAGCAGCCGAACCCAGGGGGCGGTTCTCTACAATGAGCAGTTCTTC. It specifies CASSRTQGAVLYNEQFF.

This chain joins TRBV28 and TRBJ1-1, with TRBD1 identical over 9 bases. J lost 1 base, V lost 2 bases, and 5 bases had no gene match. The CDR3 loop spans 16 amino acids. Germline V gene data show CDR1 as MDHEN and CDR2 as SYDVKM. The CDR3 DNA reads TGTGCCAGCAGTTTAGGGACAGGGTCAAAGAACACTGAAGCTTTCTTT. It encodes CASSLGTGSKNTEAFF.

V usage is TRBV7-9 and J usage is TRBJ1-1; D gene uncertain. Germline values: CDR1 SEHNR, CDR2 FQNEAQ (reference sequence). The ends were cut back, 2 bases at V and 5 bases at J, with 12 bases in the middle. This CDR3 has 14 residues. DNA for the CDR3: TGTGCCAGCAGCTTACGGGGAGGGCGGACTGAAGCTTTCTTT. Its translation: CASSLRGGRTEAFF.

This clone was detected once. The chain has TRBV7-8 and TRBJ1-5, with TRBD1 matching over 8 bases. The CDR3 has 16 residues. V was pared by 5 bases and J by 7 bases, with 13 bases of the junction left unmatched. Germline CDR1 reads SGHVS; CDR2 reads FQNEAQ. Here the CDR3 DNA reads TGTGCCAGCAGCGCATCCGAGGGCAGGGGGCAACAGCCCCAGCATTTT. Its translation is CASSASEGRGQQPQHF.

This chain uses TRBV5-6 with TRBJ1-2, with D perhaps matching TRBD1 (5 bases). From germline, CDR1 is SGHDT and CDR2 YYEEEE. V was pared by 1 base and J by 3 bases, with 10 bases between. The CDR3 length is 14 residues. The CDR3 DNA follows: TGTGCCAGCAGCTTGCTGCCAGGGCACTATGGCTACACCTTC. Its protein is CASSLLPGHYGYTF.

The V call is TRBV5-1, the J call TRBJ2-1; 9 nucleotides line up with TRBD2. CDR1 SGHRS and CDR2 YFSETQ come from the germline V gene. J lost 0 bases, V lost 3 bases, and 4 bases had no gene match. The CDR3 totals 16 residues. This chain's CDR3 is CASSSFSGSSYNEQFF. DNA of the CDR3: TGCGCCAGCAGCTCCTTTAGCGGGAGCTCCTACAATGAGCAGTTCTTC.

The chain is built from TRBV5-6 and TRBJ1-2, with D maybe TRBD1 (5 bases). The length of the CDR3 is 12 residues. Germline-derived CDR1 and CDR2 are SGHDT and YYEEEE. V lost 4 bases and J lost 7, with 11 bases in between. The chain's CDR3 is CASSPGRGGYTF. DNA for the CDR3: TGTGCCAGCAGCCCAGGGCGGGGTGGCTACACCTTC.

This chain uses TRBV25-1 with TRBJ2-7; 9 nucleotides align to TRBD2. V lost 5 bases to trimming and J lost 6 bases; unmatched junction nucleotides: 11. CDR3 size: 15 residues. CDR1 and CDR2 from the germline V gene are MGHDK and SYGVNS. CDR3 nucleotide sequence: TGTGCCAGCAGTCCCCCGCGCGGGACTAGCTCCGAGCAGTACTTC. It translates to CASSPPRGTSSEQYF.

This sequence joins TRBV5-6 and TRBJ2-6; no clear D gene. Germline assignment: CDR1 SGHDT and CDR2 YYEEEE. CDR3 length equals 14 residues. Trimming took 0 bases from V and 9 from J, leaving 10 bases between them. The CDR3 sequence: CASSLAWPFNVLTF. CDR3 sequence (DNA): TGTGCCAGCAGCTTGGCCTGGCCCTTCAACGTCCTGACTTTC.

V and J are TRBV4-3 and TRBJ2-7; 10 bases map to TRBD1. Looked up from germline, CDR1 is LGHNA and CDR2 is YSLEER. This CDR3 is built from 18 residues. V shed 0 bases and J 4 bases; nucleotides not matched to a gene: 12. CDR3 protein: CASSQDHLIRQGAYEQYF. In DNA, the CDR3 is TGCGCCAGCAGCCAAGACCACTTAATTAGACAGGGGGCTTACGAGCAGTACTTC.

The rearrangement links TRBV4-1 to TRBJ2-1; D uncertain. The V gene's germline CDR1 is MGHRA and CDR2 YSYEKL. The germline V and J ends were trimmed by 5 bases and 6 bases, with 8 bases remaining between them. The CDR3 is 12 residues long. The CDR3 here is CASSSPPNEQFF. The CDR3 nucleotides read TGCGCCAGCAGCTCTCCCCCCAATGAGCAGTTCTTC.

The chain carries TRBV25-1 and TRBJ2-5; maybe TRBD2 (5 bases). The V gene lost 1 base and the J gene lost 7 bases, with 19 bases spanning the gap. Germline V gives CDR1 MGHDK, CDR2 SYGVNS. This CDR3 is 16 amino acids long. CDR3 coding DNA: TGTGCCAGCAGTGAATTTGAGACGATCGACCGGGGGACCCAGTACTTC. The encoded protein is CASSEFETIDRGTQYF.